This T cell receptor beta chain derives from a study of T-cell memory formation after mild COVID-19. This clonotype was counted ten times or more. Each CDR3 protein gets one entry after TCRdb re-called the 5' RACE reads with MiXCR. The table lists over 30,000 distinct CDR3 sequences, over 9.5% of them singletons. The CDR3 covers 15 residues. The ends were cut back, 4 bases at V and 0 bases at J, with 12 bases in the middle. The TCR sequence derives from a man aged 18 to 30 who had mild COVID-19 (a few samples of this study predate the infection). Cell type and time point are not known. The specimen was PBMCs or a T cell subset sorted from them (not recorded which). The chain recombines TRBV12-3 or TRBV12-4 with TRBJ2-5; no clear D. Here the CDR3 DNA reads TGTGCCAGCAGTTCCGTGTACGGACACCAAGAGACCCAGTACTTC. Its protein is CASSSVYGHQETQYF.